The source of this T cell receptor (beta chain) is a study of T cells in localized non-small cell lung cancer (dated by TCRdb to the early 2020s). A note on the overall study: Comparing tumors with uninvolved tumor-adjacent lungs, the study looked at the T cell repertoires of roughly 250 patients with early-stage NSCLC. NSCLC patients had a mean age of roughly 64 years, and approximately 140 were male and around 110 female. The cohort consisted of roughly 240 treatment-naive NSCLC patients whose localized lung tumors had been resected.

The immunoSEQ Assay was used to sequence TCR beta CDR3 regions from DNA. Regarding the original processing steps: To compute T cell density, TCR beta template counts were normalized to usable DNA, which was estimated by amplifying housekeeping genes. Richness was estimated using the preseqR package, with extrapolation to 400,000 templates for PBMC samples and to 120,000 templates for tissue samples. Clonality was taken to be one minus Pielou's evenness. Tissue-enriched TCRs were identified by differential abundance testing using productive amino-acid clonotypes, minimum total count 5 and alpha 0.1. The Jaccard Index and the Morisita Overlap Index were used to quantify repertoire overlap between compartments. GLIPH clustered TCR beta CDR3s with public tetramer-defined viral CDR3s; viral motifs required at least three viral sequences plus V-gene enrichment. TCRdb's version of the immuneACCESS table is confined to in-frame rearrangements and falls short of the full clone set. An unresolved V gene accounts for under half of the shortfall where checked; the remainder is of unknown origin. Clonal size and the V and J genes are those of that table, whereas D and trimming came from the DNA. A total of some 1,900 clones appear in this sample, over 35% of them only once. Roughly 8.7% of the sample lies in the top ten.

From its cysteine to its phenylalanine, the CDR3 spans 14 amino acids. CDR3 DNA only is kept here, 42 bases in frame from base 1. Looking up the germline V gene yields CDR1 SGDLS and CDR2 YYNGEE. V lost 5 bases and J lost 6 bases, and the count of bases not matched to a germline gene is 8. Remarks on this clone: This receptor's antigen is unknown. Base qualities were left out, and no much larger clone turns up one base away.

At diagnosis, tumor, uninvolved tumor-adjacent lung and peripheral blood were collected and then preserved as a mix of FFPE and fresh-frozen material. Study-level results and caveats: Because of the exploratory design, TCR variables were selected using unadjusted p-values without false-discovery rate correction. Because multi-region tumor sequencing was not done, intratumor heterogeneity could not be ruled out. A median of approximately 50 of the top 100 tumor clones turned up in the paired uninvolved adjacent lung, and under 30 of those clones also ranked among the top 100 of that same adjacent lung. Uninvolved tumor-adjacent lung showed the highest T cell clonality, higher than tumor, which suggests more focused antigenic responses in the uninvolved tumor-adjacent lung. Higher blood T cell density associated with longer overall survival, while higher adjacent-lung clonality associated with shorter survival.

The input for sequencing was lung tumor tissue, taken before any cancer treatment. This clonotype originated in a female donor aged 60 or older with stage I lung adenocarcinoma. The rearrangement combines TRBV9 with TRBJ2-3, with 8 junctional bases fitting TRBD2. The encoded CDR3 is CASRKAGVADTQYF. The DNA sequence is given as TGTGCCAGCAGGAAAGCGGGAGTCGCTGATACGCAGTATTTT.